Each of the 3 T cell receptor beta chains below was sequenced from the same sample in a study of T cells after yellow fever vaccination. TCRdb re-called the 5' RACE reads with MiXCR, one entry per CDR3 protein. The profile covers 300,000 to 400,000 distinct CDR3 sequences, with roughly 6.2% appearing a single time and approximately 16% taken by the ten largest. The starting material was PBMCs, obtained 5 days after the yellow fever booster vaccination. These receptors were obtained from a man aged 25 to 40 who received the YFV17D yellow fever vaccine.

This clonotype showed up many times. CDR3 amino acids: CASRTSGDLISGANVLTF. The DNA for the CDR3 is TGCGCCAGCAGAACGTCAGGGGACCTAATCTCTGGGGCCAACGTCCTGACTTTC. This sequence joins TRBV5-1 and TRBJ2-6; D is perhaps TRBD1 (6 bases). CDR1 and CDR2 (germline): SGHRS, YFSETQ. Trimming removed 5 bases at V and 0 bases at J, with 18 bases between. This CDR3 has 18 amino acids. The whole variable domain, remainder taken from reference TRBV5-1 and TRBJ2-6, is KAGVTQTPRYLIKTRGQQVTLSCSPISGHRSVSWYQQTPGQGLQFLFEYFSETQRNKGNFPGRFSGRQFSNSRSEMNVSTLELGDSALYLCASRTSGDLISGANVLTFGAGSRLTVL.

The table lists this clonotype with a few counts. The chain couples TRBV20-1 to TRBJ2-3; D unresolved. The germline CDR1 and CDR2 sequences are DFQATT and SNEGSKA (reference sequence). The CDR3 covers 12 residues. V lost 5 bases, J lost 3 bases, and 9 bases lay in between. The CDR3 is CSAYRQTDTQYF. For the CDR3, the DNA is TGCAGTGCTTATCGACAAACAGATACGCAGTATTTT.

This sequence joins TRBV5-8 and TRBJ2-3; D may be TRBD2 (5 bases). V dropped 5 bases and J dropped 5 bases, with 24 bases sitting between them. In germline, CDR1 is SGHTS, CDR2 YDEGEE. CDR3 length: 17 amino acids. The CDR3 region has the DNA TGTGCCAGCAGTGACCAGCGAGGCGGGTTTGGAGGAGATACGCAGTATTTT. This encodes CASSDQRGGFGGDTQYF.